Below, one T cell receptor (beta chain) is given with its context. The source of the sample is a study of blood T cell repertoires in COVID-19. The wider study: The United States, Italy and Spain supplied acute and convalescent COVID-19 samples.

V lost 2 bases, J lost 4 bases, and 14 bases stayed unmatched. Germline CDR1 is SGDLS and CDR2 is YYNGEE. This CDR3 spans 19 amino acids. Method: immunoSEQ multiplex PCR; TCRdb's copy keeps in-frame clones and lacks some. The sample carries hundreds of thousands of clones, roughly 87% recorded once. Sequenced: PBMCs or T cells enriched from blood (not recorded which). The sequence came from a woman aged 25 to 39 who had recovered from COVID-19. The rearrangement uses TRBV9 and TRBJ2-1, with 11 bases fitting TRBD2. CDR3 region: CASSVLPLGLAGGYNEQFF. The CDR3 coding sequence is TGTGCCAGCAGCGTCCTTCCCCTCGGGTTAGCGGGAGGGTACAATGAGCAGTTCTTC.